What follows is one T cell receptor (beta chain) and its context. Trimming cost V 4 bases and J 9 bases; bases outside gene matches: 11. Per germline, CDR1 MNHEY and CDR2 SVGAGI. The CDR3 covers 16 residues. These data come from a study of blood T cell repertoires in COVID-19. Study information: Donors in the United States, Italy and Spain gave samples during acute or convalescent COVID-19. The cDNA or gDNA used as material had been derived from T cells, B-cell-depleted T cells, or PBMCs.

The study drew participants aged about 18 to 89 years from roughly 25 US areas. Assay: immunoSEQ multiplex PCR; the TCRdb copy retains only in-frame clones and omits some. There are around 200,000 clones in the sample; approximately 85% occur only once, and 4.5% to 7% lies in the top ten. The rearrangement links TRBV6-5 to TRBJ2-1, with TRBD2 matching 11 bases. The clonotype was recovered from a man between 40 and 49 years old with acute COVID-19. The sample consisted of PBMCs or T cells enriched from blood (not recorded which). The CDR3 is CASSFSKLAGVIEQFF. The CDR3 region has the DNA TGTGCCAGCAGTTTTTCAAAACTAGCGGGAGTTATTGAGCAGTTCTTC.